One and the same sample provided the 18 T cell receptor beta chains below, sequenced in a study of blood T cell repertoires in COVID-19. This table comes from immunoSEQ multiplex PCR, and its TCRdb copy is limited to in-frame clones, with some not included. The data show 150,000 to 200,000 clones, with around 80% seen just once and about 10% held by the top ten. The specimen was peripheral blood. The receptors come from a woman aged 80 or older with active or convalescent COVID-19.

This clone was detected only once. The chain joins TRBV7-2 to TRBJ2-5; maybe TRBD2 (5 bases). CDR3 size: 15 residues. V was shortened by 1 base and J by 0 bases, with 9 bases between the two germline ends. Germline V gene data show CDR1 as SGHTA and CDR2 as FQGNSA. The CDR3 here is CTSSLVALDQETQYF. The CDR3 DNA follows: TGTACCAGCAGCTTAGTGGCACTAGACCAAGAGACCCAGTACTTC.

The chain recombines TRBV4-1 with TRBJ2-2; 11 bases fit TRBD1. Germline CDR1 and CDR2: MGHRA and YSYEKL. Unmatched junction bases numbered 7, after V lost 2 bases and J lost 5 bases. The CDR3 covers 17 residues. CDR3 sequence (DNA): TGCGCCAGCAGCCAAAGCCGGGACAGGGGGATGACCGGGGAGCTGTTTTTT. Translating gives CASSQSRDRGMTGELFF.

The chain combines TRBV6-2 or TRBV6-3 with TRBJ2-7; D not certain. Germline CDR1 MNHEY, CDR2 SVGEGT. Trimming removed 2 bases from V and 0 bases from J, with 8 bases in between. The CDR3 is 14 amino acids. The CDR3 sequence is CASSYEPSSYEQYF. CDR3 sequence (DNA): TGTGCCAGCAGTTACGAGCCAAGCTCCTACGAGCAGTACTTC.

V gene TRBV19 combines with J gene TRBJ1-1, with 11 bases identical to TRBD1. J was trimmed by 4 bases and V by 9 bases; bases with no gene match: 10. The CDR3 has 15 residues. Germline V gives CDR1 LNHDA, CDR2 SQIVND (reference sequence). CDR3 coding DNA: TGTGCCAGCCTCAGGACAGGGGGCTTAGGCACTGAAGCTTTCTTT. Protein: CASLRTGGLGTEAFF.

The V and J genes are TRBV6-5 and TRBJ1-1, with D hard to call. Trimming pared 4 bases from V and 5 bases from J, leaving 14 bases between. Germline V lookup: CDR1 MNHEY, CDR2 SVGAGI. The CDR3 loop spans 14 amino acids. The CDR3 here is CASSLYGGKTEAFF. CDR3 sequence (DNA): TGTGCCAGCAGTTTGTATGGAGGTAAGACTGAAGCTTTCTTT.

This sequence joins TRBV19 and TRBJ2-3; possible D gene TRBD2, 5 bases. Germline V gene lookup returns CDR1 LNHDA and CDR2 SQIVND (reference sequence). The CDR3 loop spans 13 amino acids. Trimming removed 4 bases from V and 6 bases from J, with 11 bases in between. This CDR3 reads CASSTLSGDTQYF. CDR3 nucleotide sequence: TGTGCCAGTAGTACCCTCTCGGGGGATACGCAGTATTTT.

The CDR3 sequence is CASSPTPTGTGEKLFF. The CDR3, as DNA: TGTGCCAGCAGTCCCACACCAACAGGGACGGGGGAAAAACTGTTTTTT. The chain combines TRBV27 with TRBJ1-4; D is perhaps TRBD1 (6 bases). The V end was cut by 5 bases, the J end by 8 bases, with 21 bases between. The germline V gene has CDR1 MNHEY and CDR2 SMNVEV (reference sequence). The CDR3 is made up of 16 amino acids.

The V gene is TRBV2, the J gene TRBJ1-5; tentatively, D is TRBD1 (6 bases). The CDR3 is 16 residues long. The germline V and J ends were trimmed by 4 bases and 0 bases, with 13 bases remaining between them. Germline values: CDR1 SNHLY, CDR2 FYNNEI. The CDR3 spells CASSVPGADSNQPQHF. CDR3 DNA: TGTGCCAGCAGTGTTCCAGGGGCCGATAGCAATCAGCCCCAGCATTTT.

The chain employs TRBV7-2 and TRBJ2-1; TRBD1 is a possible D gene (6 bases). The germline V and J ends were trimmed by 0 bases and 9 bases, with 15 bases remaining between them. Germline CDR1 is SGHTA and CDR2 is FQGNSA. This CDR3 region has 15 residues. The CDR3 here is CASSLAGPVGGEQFF. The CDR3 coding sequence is TGTGCCAGCAGCTTAGCGGGGCCTGTAGGGGGTGAGCAGTTCTTC.

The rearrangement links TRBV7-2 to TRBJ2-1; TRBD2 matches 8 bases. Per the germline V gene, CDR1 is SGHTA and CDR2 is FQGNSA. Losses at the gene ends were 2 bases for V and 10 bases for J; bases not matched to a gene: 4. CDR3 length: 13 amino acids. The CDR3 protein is CASSLLAGGEQFF. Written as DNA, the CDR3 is TGTGCCAGCAGCTTATTGGCGGGGGGCGAGCAGTTCTTC.

CDR3 sequence (DNA): TGTGCCAGCAGCTTCGACAGGGGGACGAATCAGCCCCAGCATTTT. It encodes CASSFDRGTNQPQHF. V is TRBV7-2 and J is TRBJ1-5, with TRBD1 identical over 9 bases. Trimming removed 3 bases from V and 4 bases from J; junction bases left unmatched: 4. The CDR3 totals 15 residues. From germline, CDR1 is SGHTA and CDR2 FQGNSA.

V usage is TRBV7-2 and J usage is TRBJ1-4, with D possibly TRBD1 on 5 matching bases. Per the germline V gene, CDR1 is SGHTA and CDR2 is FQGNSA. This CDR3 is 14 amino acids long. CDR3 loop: CASQGGGYNEKLFF. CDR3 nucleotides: TGTGCTTCGCAGGGCGGGGGTTATAATGAAAAACTGTTTTTT.

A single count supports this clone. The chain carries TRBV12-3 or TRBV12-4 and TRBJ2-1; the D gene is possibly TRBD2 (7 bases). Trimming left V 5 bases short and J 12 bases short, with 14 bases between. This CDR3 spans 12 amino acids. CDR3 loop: CASSVQGGGQFF. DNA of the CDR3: TGTGCCAGCAGTGTACAGGGCGGGGGGCAGTTCTTC.

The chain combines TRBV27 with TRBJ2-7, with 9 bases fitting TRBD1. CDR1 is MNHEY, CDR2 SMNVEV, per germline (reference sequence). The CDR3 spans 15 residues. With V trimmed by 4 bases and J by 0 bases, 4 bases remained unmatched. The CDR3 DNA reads TGTGCCAGCAGTTATGGACAGGGGATCTCCTACGAGCAGTACTTC. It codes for CASSYGQGISYEQYF.

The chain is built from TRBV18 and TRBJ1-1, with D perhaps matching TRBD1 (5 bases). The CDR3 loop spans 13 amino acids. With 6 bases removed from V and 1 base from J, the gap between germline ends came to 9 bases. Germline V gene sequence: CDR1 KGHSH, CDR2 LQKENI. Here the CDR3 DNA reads TGTGCCAGCTCCCTACAGGAGAACACTGAAGCTTTCTTT. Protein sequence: CASSLQENTEAFF.

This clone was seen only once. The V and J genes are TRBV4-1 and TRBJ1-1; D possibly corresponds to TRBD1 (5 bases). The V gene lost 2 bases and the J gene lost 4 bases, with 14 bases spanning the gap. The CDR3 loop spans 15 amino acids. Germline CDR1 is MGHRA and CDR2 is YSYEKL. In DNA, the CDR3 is TGCGCCAGCAGCCAATTCTGGGGCTCTGGCACTGAAGCTTTCTTT. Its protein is CASSQFWGSGTEAFF.

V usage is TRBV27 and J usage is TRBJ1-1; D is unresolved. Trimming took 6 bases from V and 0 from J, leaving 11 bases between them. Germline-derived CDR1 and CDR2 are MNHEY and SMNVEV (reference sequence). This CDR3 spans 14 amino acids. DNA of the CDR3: TGTGCCAGCAGATATTCGAACATGAACACTGAAGCTTTCTTT. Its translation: CASRYSNMNTEAFF.

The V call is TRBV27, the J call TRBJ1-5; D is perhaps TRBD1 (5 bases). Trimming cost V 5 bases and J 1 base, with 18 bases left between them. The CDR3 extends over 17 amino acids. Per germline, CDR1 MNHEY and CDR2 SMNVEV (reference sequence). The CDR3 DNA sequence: TGTGCCAGCAGTCTCTTGGGTAGGGGATGGAGCAATCAGCCCCAGCATTTT. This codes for CASSLLGRGWSNQPQHF.